Listed here is a single T cell receptor beta chain. The target antigen is unknown. The sample is drawn from a study of T cell responses to AZD1222 COVID-19 vaccine. Findings and caveats of the study: There were vaccine-associated CD4 TCRs across spike, dominant at 160-218 and 743-854.

Profiling relied on immunoSEQ multiplex PCR, and the TCRdb table lists in-frame clones only, not all of them. The data contain around 150,000 clones, roughly 93% of them singletons. Here the sequenced sample was peripheral blood, taken 28 days after the second AZD1222 dose. This clonotype was obtained from an adult who received the AZD1222 COVID-19 vaccine.

CDR3 in DNA: TGTGCCAGCAGGATCTCGAGCAATCAGCCCCAGCATTTT. Its protein product is CASRISSNQPQHF. V and J are TRBV27 and TRBJ1-5; D unresolved. CDR3 length: 13 amino acids. CDR1 and CDR2 (germline): MNHEY, SMNVEV (reference sequence). Trimming took off 6 bases at V and 1 base at J, with 7 bases between the two ends.